This entry is about one TCR beta chain. This clone has just one count. Its antigen remains undetermined. The sample holds no much larger clone one base away, and base qualities are not on file. The label giving this sample's time point can be read as: baseline pretreatment blood. In the paper's terms, the treatment or condition label means: 15 Gy SBRT to primary tumor, nephrectomy 4 weeks later. To track tumor-enriched clonotypes, serial peripheral blood was sampled from radiation-treated patients at baseline and at 2 weeks and 4 weeks after SBRT. Renal cell carcinoma with clear cell pathology was present in all patients. Genomic DNA for TCR sequencing was prepared using the QIAamp DNA Blood Mini Kit (Qiagen). The analyses included just those samples that passed every quality control check. CDR1 and CDR2 (MNHNY, SVGAGI) derive from the germline V gene (reference sequence). The trim is 6 bases for V and 3 bases for J, with a gap of 15 bases between the germline ends. The CDR3, cysteine through phenylalanine, is 14 amino acids long. The kept DNA is CDR3 alone, 42 bases in frame from the first base.

This sample is drawn from a study of radiation and T cells in renal cell carcinoma (TCRdb year 2020). Describing the broader study: The samples were drawn from a clinical trial, where primary renal cell carcinomas were treated with 15 Gy of stereotactic body radiation therapy and then removed by nephrectomy 4 weeks afterward. In total, roughly 51 samples underwent TCR beta sequencing: about 26 tumors plus 27 peripheral blood samples. Across all 53 samples, 4,000,000 or so unique CDR3 nucleotide sequences encoding about 2.7 million unique CDR3 amino acid sequences were identified. The paper as a whole reports these results and caveats: Effects of radiation dose or scheduling on the TCR repertoire could not be addressed with the single-armed trial design. Top tumor clonotypes rose in blood from baseline to 2 weeks post-radiation, then contracted by 4 weeks, suggesting transient expansion of tumor-resident clones. Tracking of blood repertoire dynamics stopped at approximately four weeks after treatment, with no follow-up past that point. Because pretreatment tumor biopsies were not available, the baseline intratumoral presence of clonotypes could not be determined.

Following the manufacturer's recommendations, the immunoSEQ kit was used to generate TCR beta libraries from genomic DNA. Library preparation used a first multiplex PCR with proprietary primers, then a second PCR adding unique barcodes, with bead cleanups after each round. A kit-provided positive control reaction and a negative control reaction were included in every sample batch. The final libraries were assessed on an Agilent 4200 TapeStation D1000 ScreenTape, pooled by volume, and quantified by qPCR. An Illumina NextSeq500 fitted with a MidOutput 150-cycle cartridge performed the sequencing, running 156 Read1 cycles and 15 Index1 cycles with the kit's custom primers. The pooled library was loaded at around 1.1 pM with a roughly 20% PhiX control spike-in. Per the original workflow: The vendor-processed data were analyzed in R, and a clonotype was defined as all T cells that share the same CDR3 nucleotide sequence. For clone abundance analyses, frequencies were normalized to the 10,000 most abundant clones in each sample. Public T cell clones, which averaged fewer than five per sample, were excluded before analysis. A difference in abundance of at least 32-fold between compartments was used to define tumor-enriched and baseline blood-enriched clonotypes. A beta-binomial differential abundance model was used to identify clonotypes that expanded or contracted between blood time points. Tumor-blood repertoire similarity was measured with the Baroni-Urbani and Buser coefficient, and groups were compared using two-tailed Wilcoxon tests in R. TCRdb holds this immuneACCESS table with in-frame rearrangements only. Some clones are missing; in checked studies, unresolved V genes explain under half, and the rest has no known cause. V and J calls plus clone size are reproduced from that table; the DNA served to infer D and trimming. For this sample the table gives some 100,000 clones, of which about four fifths were detected only once. Jointly, the top ten make up around 5.8% of the sample.

The sequence is built from TRBV6-6 and TRBJ2-7; possibly the D gene is TRBD1, per 6 matching bases. The sequence was collected from a man aged 55 to 70 with renal cell carcinoma. The sample here was blood, taken from a patient whose treatment included radiotherapy and nephrectomy. The CDR3 corresponds to CASRRTASGYEQYF. The sequenced DNA is TGTGCCAGCAGAAGGACAGCCTCGGGCTACGAGCAGTACTTC.